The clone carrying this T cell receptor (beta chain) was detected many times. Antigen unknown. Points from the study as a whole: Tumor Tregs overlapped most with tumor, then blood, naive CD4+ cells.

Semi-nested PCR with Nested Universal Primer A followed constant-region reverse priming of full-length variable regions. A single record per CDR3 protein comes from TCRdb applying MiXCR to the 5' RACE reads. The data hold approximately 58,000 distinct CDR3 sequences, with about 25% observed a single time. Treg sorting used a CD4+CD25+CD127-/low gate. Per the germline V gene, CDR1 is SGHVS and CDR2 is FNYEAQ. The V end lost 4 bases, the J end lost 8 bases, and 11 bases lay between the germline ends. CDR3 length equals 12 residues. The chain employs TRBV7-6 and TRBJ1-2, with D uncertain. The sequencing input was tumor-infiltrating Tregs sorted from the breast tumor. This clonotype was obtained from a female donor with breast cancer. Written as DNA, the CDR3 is TGTGCCAGCAGCTCCCGAGGGAGAGGCTACACCTTC. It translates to CASSSRGRGYTF.